This TCR beta chain was found in a study of spatial heterogeneity in lung cancer. Per the germline V gene, CDR1 is DFQATT and CDR2 is SNEGSKA (reference sequence). V gave up 5 bases and J gave up 2 bases, with 9 bases separating them. The CDR3 consists of 12 residues. This clonotype was seen many times. TCR cDNA molecules were tagged individually, and each one carried a unique molecular identifier. TCRdb analysed the 5' RACE reads with MiXCR anew, one entry per CDR3 protein. The profile shows over 14,000 distinct CDR3 sequences, around 8% of them singletons. The time point was: sample taken at primary tumor resection. TCRs were sequenced from unsorted whole RNA of tumor, nontumor lung or PBMC. The donor population consisted of roughly 70 patients with untreated, early-stage non-small cell lung cancer.

Sample: PBMCs, taken at surgery. The sequence was obtained from a female donor with early-stage non-small cell lung cancer. This rearrangement joins TRBV20-1 to TRBJ1-1; D is undetermined. The CDR3 region has the DNA TGCAGTGCTCCGACCCTCAACACTGAAGCTTTCTTT. As protein: CSAPTLNTEAFF.